The sequence of this T cell receptor beta chain was determined in a study of CD8+ T cells in alopecia areata. About the research overall: Tofacitinib was taken orally by treated patients, and the dose was 5 to 10 mg twice daily.

General study findings and limits: Across lesional scalp, and particularly alopecia totalis/universalis, clonality surpassed that of normal scalp.

Of note for this clone: Its specificity is not known.

Trimming removed 2 bases at V and 0 bases at J, with 8 bases between. The CDR3 totals 15 residues. Germline lookup yields CDR1 SNHLY and CDR2 FYNNEI. Extraction and reverse transcription of RNA yielded cDNA as the sequencing template. Profiling relied on immunoSEQ multiplex PCR, and the TCRdb table lists in-frame clones only, not all of them. Seen here are 180,000 or so clones, more than 60% observed once, and the top ten hold about 1.7%. Sequenced material: CD4+ T cells sorted from blood, taken at week 0. The sequence derives from a human donor with alopecia areata. This rearrangement joins TRBV2 to TRBJ2-4; D is undetermined. The CDR3 region is CASSELGLAKNIQYF. The CDR3 DNA reads as TGTGCCAGCAGTGAATTGGGCTTAGCCAAAAACATTCAGTACTTC.